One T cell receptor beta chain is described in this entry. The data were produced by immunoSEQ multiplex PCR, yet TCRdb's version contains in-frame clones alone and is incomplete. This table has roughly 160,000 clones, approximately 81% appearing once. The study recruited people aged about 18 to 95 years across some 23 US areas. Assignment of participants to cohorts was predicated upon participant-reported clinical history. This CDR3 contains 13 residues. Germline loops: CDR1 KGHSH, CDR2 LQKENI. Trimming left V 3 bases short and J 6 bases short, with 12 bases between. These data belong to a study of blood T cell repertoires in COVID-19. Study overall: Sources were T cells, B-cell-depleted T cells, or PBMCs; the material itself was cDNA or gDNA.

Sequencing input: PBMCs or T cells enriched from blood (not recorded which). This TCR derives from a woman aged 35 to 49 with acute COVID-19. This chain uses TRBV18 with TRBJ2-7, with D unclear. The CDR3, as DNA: TGTGCCAGCTCACCGAGTACAGTCCGCGAGCAGTACGTC. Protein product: CASSPSTVREQYV.